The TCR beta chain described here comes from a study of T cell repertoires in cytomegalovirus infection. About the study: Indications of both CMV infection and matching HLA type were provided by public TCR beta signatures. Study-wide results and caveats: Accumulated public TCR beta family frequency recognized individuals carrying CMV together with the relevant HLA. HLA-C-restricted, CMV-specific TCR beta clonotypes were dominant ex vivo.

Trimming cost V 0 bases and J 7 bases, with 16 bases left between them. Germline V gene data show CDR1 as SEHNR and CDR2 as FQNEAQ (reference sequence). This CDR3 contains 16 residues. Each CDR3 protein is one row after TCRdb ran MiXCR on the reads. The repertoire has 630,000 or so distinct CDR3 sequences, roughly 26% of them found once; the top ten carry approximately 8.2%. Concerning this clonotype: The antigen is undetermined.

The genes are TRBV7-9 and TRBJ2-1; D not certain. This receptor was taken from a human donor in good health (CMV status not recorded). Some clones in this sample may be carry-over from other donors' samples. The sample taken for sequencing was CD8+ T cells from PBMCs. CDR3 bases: TGTGCCAGCAGCTTAGCATTAGGCCCAGCGTGGAATGAGCAGTTCTTC. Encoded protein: CASSLALGPAWNEQFF.